These T cell receptor beta chains were read from a single sample in a study of T-cell reconstitution after alpha-beta-depleted transplantation in children. TCRdb re-called the PCR reads through MiXCR, storing one row per CDR3 protein. This sample has some 200,000 distinct CDR3 sequences, with 5% to 6.5% found just once. The input for sequencing was PBMCs, taken before TCRalphabeta/CD19-depleted stem cell transplant. Every receptor here comes from a girl under three years old with combined immunodeficiency, due to receive a stem cell transplant. CDR3s include the opening cysteine and the closing phenylalanine or tryptophan. The D gene is left open where the match is weak. Size is stated for part of the rows, as once, few or many counts, or as a class when the clone is expanded.

J: TRBJ2-3
D: TRBD2
V: TRBV6-4
size: many
CDR3: CASSPLLAGGTDTQYF
DNA: TGTGCCAGCAGCCCCCTACTAGCGGGGGGCACAGATACGCAGTATTTT

J: TRBJ2-3
D: TRBD2
V: TRBV6-6
size: many
CDR3: CASSYRSAGLPSNTDTQYF
DNA: TGTGCCAGCAGTTACCGCTCAGCGGGGTTGCCCTCCAACACAGATACGCAGTATTTT

J: TRBJ2-7
D: TRBD2
V: TRBV29-1
size: many
CDR3: CSVGLAGFYEQYF
DNA: TGCAGCGTTGGGTTAGCGGGATTTTACGAGCAGTACTTC

J: TRBJ2-1
D: .
V: TRBV12-3/TRBV12-4
size: many
CDR3: CASSLLPNEQFF
DNA: TGTGCCAGCAGTTTGCTCCCTAATGAGCAGTTCTTC

J: TRBJ2-2
D: TRBD1
V: TRBV7-8
size: many
CDR3: CASSLNRGTGELFF
DNA: TGTGCCAGCAGCTTAAACAGGGGAACCGGGGAGCTGTTTTTT

J: TRBJ2-1
D: TRBD2
V: TRBV20-1
size: few
CDR3: CSANRLADGSEQFF
DNA: TGCAGTGCTAACCGACTAGCGGATGGGTCAGAGCAGTTCTTC

J: TRBJ2-5
D: TRBD2
V: TRBV5-1
size: .
CDR3: CASSSGLAGGPTQETQYF
DNA: TGCGCCAGCAGCTCGGGACTAGCGGGAGGGCCCACCCAAGAGACCCAGTACTTC

J: TRBJ2-1
D: TRBD2
V: TRBV25-1
size: many
CDR3: CASSDPVAGDNNEQFF
DNA: TGTGCCAGCAGTGATCCGGTAGCGGGGGATAACAATGAGCAGTTCTTC

J: TRBJ2-3
D: .
V: TRBV4-3
size: .
CDR3: CASSPDGSIEDTQYF
DNA: TGCGCCAGCAGCCCAGACGGGTCTATCGAAGATACGCAGTATTTT

J: TRBJ2-6
D: TRBD1
V: TRBV29-1
size: many
CDR3: CSVGQGASGANVLTF
DNA: TGCAGCGTTGGACAGGGGGCGTCTGGGGCCAACGTCCTGACTTTC

J: TRBJ2-1
D: .
V: TRBV20-1
size: many
CDR3: CSARHGGNEQFF
DNA: TGCAGCGCCAGACACGGGGGCAATGAGCAGTTCTTC

J: TRBJ2-1
D: .
V: TRBV5-1
size: many
CDR3: CASSPNPKGTYNEQFF
DNA: TGCGCCAGCAGCCCAAACCCAAAGGGGACCTACAATGAGCAGTTCTTC

J: TRBJ1-6
D: .
V: TRBV27
size: many
CDR3: CASSPGPDLF
DNA: TGTGCCAGCAGTCCCGGTCCGGACTTATTT

J: TRBJ2-7
D: .
V: TRBV21-1
size: many
CDR3: CASSKGDNTEQYF
DNA: TGTGCCAGCAGCAAAGGGGACAACACCGAGCAGTACTTC

J: TRBJ2-1
D: TRBD2
V: TRBV30
size: few
CDR3: CAWSVWRGAYNEQFF
DNA: TGTGCCTGGAGTGTATGGCGGGGGGCCTACAATGAGCAGTTCTTC

J: TRBJ2-3
D: .
V: TRBV4-1
size: many
CDR3: CASSQDRTEFTDTQYF
DNA: TGCGCCAGCAGCCAGGACCGGACAGAATTCACAGATACGCAGTATTTT

J: TRBJ1-3
D: .
V: TRBV19
size: few
CDR3: CASSIMENTIYF
DNA: TGTGCCAGTAGTATTATGGAAAACACCATATATTTT

J: TRBJ2-5
D: TRBD1
V: TRBV7-9
size: many
CDR3: CASSHGTGGMETQYF
DNA: TGTGCCAGCAGCCATGGGACAGGGGGCATGGAGACCCAGTACTTC

J: TRBJ2-7
D: TRBD2
V: TRBV11-1
size: few
CDR3: CASSRGTSVAHEQYF
DNA: TGTGCCAGCAGCCGAGGGACTAGTGTGGCCCACGAGCAGTACTTC

J: TRBJ2-3
D: .
V: TRBV20-1
size: many
CDR3: CSARDGGDTQYF
DNA: TGCAGTGCTAGAGATGGTGGGGATACGCAGTATTTT

J: TRBJ2-7
D: TRBD2
V: TRBV5-5
size: many
CDR3: CASSPGLAAYEQYF
DNA: TGTGCCAGCAGTCCGGGACTAGCGGCTTACGAGCAGTACTTC

J: TRBJ2-1
D: .
V: TRBV29-1
size: many
CDR3: CSVPRGAPGQFF
DNA: TGCAGCGTTCCCCGTGGGGCGCCGGGGCAGTTCTTC

J: TRBJ2-5
D: TRBD2
V: TRBV3-1
size: .
CDR3: CASSRAPGLALGAQYF
DNA: TGTGCCAGCAGCCGGGCTCCGGGACTAGCCCTTGGGGCCCAGTACTTC

J: TRBJ2-5
D: .
V: TRBV25-1
size: many
CDR3: CASSESTSFPETQYF
DNA: TGTGCCAGCAGTGAATCCACGTCATTCCCAGAGACCCAGTACTTC

J: TRBJ2-7
D: TRBD2
V: TRBV4-2
size: .
CDR3: CASSQGGGLKYEQYF
DNA: TGTGCCAGCAGCCAAGGGGGGGGGTTGAAGTACGAGCAGTACTTC

J: TRBJ1-1
D: .
V: TRBV5-8
size: many
CDR3: CASSLEVRAWRTEAFF
DNA: TGTGCCAGCAGCTTGGAAGTCCGCGCCTGGCGCACTGAAGCTTTCTTT

J: TRBJ1-5
D: .
V: TRBV25-1
size: many
CDR3: CASMGLPQHF
DNA: TGTGCCAGCATGGGCTTGCCCCAGCATTTT

J: TRBJ2-5
D: .
V: TRBV6-1
size: many
CDR3: CASSPTPGQETQYF
DNA: TGTGCCAGCAGCCCGACACCCGGGCAAGAGACCCAGTACTTC

J: TRBJ2-7
D: .
V: TRBV15
size: .
CDR3: CATSGDVDYEQYF
DNA: TGTGCCACCAGCGGTGACGTTGACTACGAGCAGTACTTC

J: TRBJ2-7
D: .
V: TRBV27
size: many
CDR3: CASSQRSLGSNEQYF
DNA: TGTGCCAGCAGTCAGAGGTCGTTAGGTTCGAACGAGCAGTACTTC

J: TRBJ2-3
D: TRBD2
V: TRBV5-1
size: many
CDR3: CASSLAATSGRGDTQYF
DNA: TGCGCCAGCAGCTTGGCGGCTACTAGCGGGAGAGGGGATACGCAGTATTTT

J: TRBJ2-7
D: TRBD1
V: TRBV27
size: many
CDR3: CASKGAQGSYEQYF
DNA: TGTGCCAGCAAGGGGGCACAGGGATCCTACGAGCAGTACTTC

J: TRBJ1-5
D: .
V: TRBV28
size: .
CDR3: CASSLGGGFTKIQPQHF
DNA: TGTGCCAGCAGTTTAGGGGGCGGCTTTACCAAAATACAGCCCCAGCATTTT

J: TRBJ2-7
D: TRBD1
V: TRBV6-5
size: few
CDR3: CASSPPGQGGHEQYF
DNA: TGTGCCAGCAGCCCACCGGGACAGGGGGGACACGAGCAGTACTTC

J: TRBJ2-5
D: TRBD2
V: TRBV7-7
size: few
CDR3: CASSPTSGGHQETQYF
DNA: TGTGCCAGCAGCCCAACTAGCGGGGGTCACCAAGAGACCCAGTACTTC

J: TRBJ2-1
D: .
V: TRBV20-1
size: many
CDR3: CSARWENEQFF
DNA: TGCAGTGCTAGATGGGAAAATGAGCAGTTCTTC

J: TRBJ1-1
D: .
V: TRBV3-1
size: few
CDR3: CASSQGGWATEAFF
DNA: TGTGCCAGCAGCCAGGGGGGCTGGGCCACTGAAGCTTTCTTT

J: TRBJ2-1
D: .
V: TRBV29-1
size: many
CDR3: CSTKAATVNEQFF
DNA: TGCAGCACAAAAGCGGCAACCGTCAATGAGCAGTTCTTC

J: TRBJ2-1
D: .
V: TRBV4-3
size: many
CDR3: CASSQDYSEQFF
DNA: TGCGCCAGCAGCCAAGATTACTCTGAGCAGTTCTTC